What follows are 24 T cell receptor beta chains derived from one specimen sequenced in a study of blood T cell repertoires in COVID-19. Generated by immunoSEQ multiplex PCR, the TCRdb table keeps only in-frame clones and is missing some. The sample has just over 80,000 clones, over 60% seen once. The material sequenced was peripheral blood. These receptors all stem from a woman of 80 years or more with active or convalescent COVID-19.

In DNA, the CDR3 is TGTGCCAGCAGCTCGAGGGGGACAGGGGTCTACGAGCAGTACTTC. This gives the protein CASSSRGTGVYEQYF. This rearrangement joins TRBV6-5 to TRBJ2-7; 10 positions agree with TRBD1. The length of the CDR3 is 15 residues. V was clipped by 6 bases and J by 3 bases; unmatched bases: 8. From germline, CDR1 is MNHEY and CDR2 SVGAGI.

V is TRBV5-5 and J is TRBJ1-2, with 9 nucleotides matching TRBD1. Germline assignment: CDR1 SGHKS and CDR2 YYEKEE (reference sequence). The V segment lost 3 bases and the J segment 6 bases; nucleotides outside the gene matches: 6. The CDR3 consists of 14 residues. The CDR3 DNA sequence: TGTGCCAGCAGCTCCCTCCGGACAGGGGATGGCTACACCTTC. This sequence encodes CASSSLRTGDGYTF.

The V call is TRBV7-2, the J call TRBJ2-7, with 10 bases identical to TRBD1. Looked up from germline, CDR1 is SGHTA and CDR2 is FQGNSA. Unmatched junction bases numbered 3, after V lost 2 bases and J lost 5 bases. This CDR3 comprises 14 residues. DNA for the CDR3: TGTGCCAGCAGCTTACGGGACAGGGGCCACGAGCAGTACTTC. Amino acids: CASSLRDRGHEQYF.

This chain joins TRBV7-8 and TRBJ2-4, with 12 bases fitting TRBD2. Germline V CDR1 and CDR2: SGHVS, FQNEAQ. The CDR3 contains 17 residues. V trimming: 1 base; J trimming: 3 bases; junction bases outside the gene matches: 4. The CDR3 DNA follows: TGTGCCAGCAGCTTAGGGCTAGCGGGGGGGAACAAAAACATTCAGTACTTC. This encodes CASSLGLAGGNKNIQYF.

The rearrangement uses TRBV30 and TRBJ1-1; D uncertain. V lost 4 bases to trimming and J lost 7 bases, with 7 bases between them. Per the germline V gene, CDR1 is GTSNPN and CDR2 is SVGIG (reference sequence). This CDR3 region has 10 residues. The CDR3 loop reads CAWTQVEAFF. In DNA, the CDR3 is TGTGCCTGGACCCAGGTTGAAGCTTTCTTT.

The rearrangement links TRBV3-1 (or the pseudogene TRBV3-2) to TRBJ2-4, with TRBD2 matching 7 bases. Germline loops: CDR1 LGHDT, CDR2 YNNKEL (reference sequence). The CDR3 totals 18 residues. Losses at the gene ends were 0 bases for V and 0 bases for J; bases not matched to a gene: 8. CDR3 sequence reads: CASSQDIGRGRAKNIQYF. The CDR3 DNA sequence: TGTGCCAGCAGCCAAGATATAGGGCGGGGGAGAGCCAAAAACATTCAGTACTTC.

CDR3 DNA sequence: TGTGCCAGCAGCCTCAGGGGAAAGGAGAACACCGGGGAGCTGTTTTTT. Residues: CASSLRGKENTGELFF. This chain uses TRBV6-6 with TRBJ2-2; D is perhaps TRBD1 (6 bases). V lost 6 bases to trimming and J lost 1 base, with 15 bases between them. This CDR3 is built from 16 residues. Germline CDR1 reads MNHNY; CDR2 reads SVGAGI (reference sequence).

The table lists this clone with a few counts. The chain carries TRBV7-2 and TRBJ2-3; 8 bases line up with TRBD2. V gave up 5 bases and J gave up 4 bases; unmatched junction bases: 11. Germline V gene sequence: CDR1 SGHTA, CDR2 FQGNSA. This CDR3 spans 16 amino acids. DNA of the CDR3: TGTGCCAGCAGCATGCCGGGACTAGAGGTCTCAGATACGCAGTATTTT. It encodes CASSMPGLEVSDTQYF.

This clone was recorded once. The chain is built from TRBV6-5 and TRBJ1-1; 8 bases align to TRBD1. The J segment lost 6 bases and the V segment lost 5 bases, leaving 8 bases of the junction unmatched. CDR1 MNHEY and CDR2 SVGAGI come from the germline V gene. The CDR3 length is 14 residues. The CDR3 nucleotides read TGTGCCAGCAGTCGGACAGGGTATAGGTCTGAAGCTTTCTTT. Its protein product is CASSRTGYRSEAFF.

The DNA of the CDR3 is TGTGCCAGTAGTATAACAGGGTTGGCCACTGAAGCTTTCTTT. Amino acids: CASSITGLATEAFF. The gene calls are TRBV19 and TRBJ1-1; D perhaps matches TRBD1 (6 bases). This CDR3 is 14 amino acids long. The V end lost 2 bases, the J end lost 4 bases, and 11 bases lay between the germline ends. The V gene's germline CDR1 is LNHDA and CDR2 SQIVND (reference sequence). Combining the CDR3 with reference TRBV19 and TRBJ1-1 gives the whole variable domain DGGITQSPKYLFRKEGQNVTLSCEQNLNHDAMYWYRQDPGQGLRLIYYSQIVNDFQKGDIAEGYSVSREKKESFPLTVTSAQKNPTAFYLCASSITGLATEAFFGQGTRLTVV.

The rearrangement joins TRBV23-1 to TRBJ1-1; a possible D gene is TRBD1 (6 bases). TRBV23-1 is an ORF, and what it does is uncertain. CDR3 length: 12 residues. V was pared by 2 bases and J by 9 bases, with 10 bases between. CDR3 coding DNA: TGCGCCAGCAGTCAAGCGACAGGTCAAGCTTTCTTT. As protein: CASSQATGQAFF.

The chain couples TRBV4-3 to TRBJ1-2, with D possibly TRBD1 on 6 matching bases. This CDR3 contains 14 residues. CDR1 and CDR2 (germline): LGHNA, YSLEER. V gave up 7 bases and J gave up 8 bases, with 20 bases separating them. The CDR3 loop reads CASNPTGSLSGYTF. The CDR3 DNA reads TGCGCCAGCAATCCCACAGGGTCCCTAAGCGGCTACACCTTC.

This clone was recorded a few times. The rearrangement joins TRBV9 to TRBJ1-3; the D is unclear. The CDR3 is 16 residues long. Between the trimmed V and J ends, which lost 2 bases and 0 bases, there was a span of 12 bases. CDR1 and CDR2 from the germline V gene are SGDLS and YYNGEE. The CDR3 DNA reads TGTGCCAGCAGCGTCGTGGGGAGTAGCTCTGGAAACACCATATATTTT. It specifies CASSVVGSSSGNTIYF.

This clone was found many times. The rearrangement links TRBV5-8 to TRBJ1-4; TRBD1 matches 8 bases. The germline gives CDR1 SGHTS, CDR2 YDEGEE. The CDR3 covers 14 residues. Trimming took 7 bases from V and 3 from J; bases not matched to a gene: 5. As DNA, the CDR3 is TGTGCCAGCGGTCAGGGGGCGCCTAATGAAAAACTGTTTTTT. Its protein is CASGQGAPNEKLFF. The whole variable domain, remainder taken from reference TRBV5-8 and TRBJ1-4, is EAGVTQSPTHLIKTRGQQATLRCSPISGHTSVYWYQQALGLGLQFLLWYDEGEERNRGNFPPRFSGRQFPNYSSELNVNALELEDSALYLCASGQGAPNEKLFFGSGTQLSVL.

The CDR3 sequence is CASTGDGDEQYF. CDR3 sequence (DNA): TGTGCCAGCACCGGGGATGGGGACGAGCAGTACTTC. This sequence joins TRBV2 and TRBJ2-7, with a tentative D call TRBD2 (5 bases). Looked up from germline, CDR1 is SNHLY and CDR2 is FYNNEI. V lost 7 bases to trimming and J lost 5 bases, with 12 bases between them. The CDR3 length is 12 residues.

This clone turned up a few times. The rearrangement joins TRBV18 to TRBJ2-1, with 10 bases that match TRBD2. The length of the CDR3 is 16 residues. Germline V gene data show CDR1 as KGHSH and CDR2 as LQKENI. J lost 7 bases, V lost 4 bases, and 10 bases had no gene match. The CDR3 region has the DNA TGTGCCAGCTCACATACCGGACTAGCGGTTTCGAATGAGCAGTTCTTC. Translated, it gives CASSHTGLAVSNEQFF.

The V and J genes are TRBV13 and TRBJ1-4; 8 nucleotides match TRBD1. Germline values: CDR1 PRHDT, CDR2 FYEKMQ (reference sequence). The CDR3 length is 14 residues. Trimming cost V 3 bases and J 8 bases; bases outside gene matches: 5. The CDR3 nucleotides read TGTGCCAGCAGCTTCGGACAGGGTTGGGAAAAACTGTTTTTT. As protein: CASSFGQGWEKLFF. The full variable domain, in which reference TRBV13 and TRBJ1-4 provide the parts outside the CDR3, is AAGVIQSPRHLIKEKRETATLKCYPIPRHDTVYWYQQGPGQDPQFLISFYEKMQSDKGSIPDRFSAQQFSDYHSELNMSSLELGDSALYFCASSFGQGWEKLFFGSGTQLSVL.

This clone appeared a few times. This chain joins TRBV5-1 and TRBJ2-5; TRBD1 matches at 8 bases. CDR1 and CDR2 from the germline V gene are SGHRS and YFSETQ. The trim removed 4 bases at V and 4 bases at J, leaving 15 bases unmatched. The CDR3 is made up of 17 amino acids. The CDR3 here is CASSAPKGQVLGETQYF. The CDR3 region has the DNA TGCGCCAGCAGCGCACCTAAGGGACAGGTTTTGGGAGAGACCCAGTACTTC.

The V gene is TRBV28, the J gene TRBJ2-2; no reliable D call. Trimming cost V 5 bases and J 5 bases, with 15 bases left between them. CDR1 is MDHEN and CDR2 is SYDVKM in the germline V gene. The CDR3 is 15 amino acids. As DNA, the CDR3 is TGTGCCAGCAGTGGAACTCAGGTTCAGACCGGGGAGCTGTTTTTT. This gives the protein CASSGTQVQTGELFF.

V usage is TRBV5-5 and J usage is TRBJ1-2, with 7 bases that match TRBD1. V shed 3 bases and J 6 bases; nucleotides not matched to a gene: 8. Germline loops: CDR1 SGHKS, CDR2 YYEKEE (reference sequence). The CDR3 contains 14 residues. CDR3 sequence (DNA): TGTGCCAGCAGCTATCCAACAGGGGTTGATGGCTACACCTTC. This encodes CASSYPTGVDGYTF. The full variable domain, its missing parts supplied by reference TRBV5-5 and TRBJ1-2, is DAGVTQSPTHLIKTRGQQVTLRCSPISGHKSVSWYQQVLGQGPQFIFQYYEKEERGRGNFPDRFSARQFPNYSSELNVNALLLGDSALYLCASSYPTGVDGYTFGSGTRLTVV.

The rearrangement joins TRBV27 to TRBJ2-7; the match to TRBD2 covers 12 bases. This CDR3 spans 19 amino acids. V was clipped by 6 bases and J by 0 bases; unmatched bases: 15. Germline lookup yields CDR1 MNHEY and CDR2 SMNVEV (reference sequence). CDR3 bases: TGTGCCAGCAGCCCGCTTGGACTAGCGGGGAAGAGGAGCTCCTACGAGCAGTACTTC. As protein: CASSPLGLAGKRSSYEQYF.

The chain has TRBV25-1 and TRBJ1-4; weak D call: TRBD1 (5 bases). Trimming took 3 bases from V and 0 from J, leaving 8 bases between them. The germline V gene encodes CDR1 MGHDK and CDR2 SYGVNS. This CDR3 region has 15 residues. The CDR3, as DNA: TGTGCCAGCAGTGACTCGGGGGCAACTAATGAAAAACTGTTTTTT. Amino acids: CASSDSGATNEKLFF.

The rearrangement links TRBV28 to TRBJ1-2, with 7 bases aligning to TRBD1. Germline-derived CDR1 and CDR2 are MDHEN and SYDVKM. CDR3 length equals 13 residues. Losses at the gene ends were 8 bases for V and 6 bases for J; bases not matched to a gene: 9. The CDR3, as DNA: TGTGCCAGCGTCAGGGGGGCCCGTGATGGCTACACCTTC. Protein product: CASVRGARDGYTF.

The V call is TRBV27, the J call TRBJ2-1, with 16 bases that match TRBD2. J lost 13 bases, V lost 6 bases, and 3 bases had no gene match. The CDR3 has 13 residues. Germline V gene sequence: CDR1 MNHEY, CDR2 SMNVEV (reference sequence). In DNA form, the CDR3 reads TGTGCCAGCAGGGGACTAGCGGGGGGGCCCCAGTTCTTC. Its translation is CASRGLAGGPQFF.